The T cell receptor beta chain described here comes from a study of blood T cell repertoires in COVID-19. The overall study: From the United States, Italy and Spain came samples of acute and convalescent COVID-19. T cells, B-cell-depleted T cells, or PBMCs supplied cDNA or gDNA.

Germline CDR1 is MNHNS and CDR2 is SASEGT. With 3 bases removed from V and 8 bases from J, the gap between germline ends came to 8 bases. The CDR3 loop spans 12 amino acids. One Seattle source followed patients from active infection through their disease course. Per the authors' pipeline: Nucleated cell number was recorded as an estimate derived from reference gene primer amplification. Sequenced by immunoSEQ multiplex PCR; TCRdb stores in-frame clones only, minus some. The DNA gave D and trimming, while V, J and clone size come from that table. The sample consists of 150,000 to 200,000 clones, roughly 76% of them appearing once. The table lists this clone with a few counts.

What was sequenced was peripheral blood. The gene calls are TRBV6-1 and TRBJ2-4; perhaps TRBD2 as D (6 bases). The receptor was derived from a woman aged 40 to 50 with COVID-19, enrolled during active disease. This CDR3 reads CASSDRGDIQYF. The CDR3 DNA is TGTGCCAGCAGTGACCGCGGGGACATTCAGTACTTC.